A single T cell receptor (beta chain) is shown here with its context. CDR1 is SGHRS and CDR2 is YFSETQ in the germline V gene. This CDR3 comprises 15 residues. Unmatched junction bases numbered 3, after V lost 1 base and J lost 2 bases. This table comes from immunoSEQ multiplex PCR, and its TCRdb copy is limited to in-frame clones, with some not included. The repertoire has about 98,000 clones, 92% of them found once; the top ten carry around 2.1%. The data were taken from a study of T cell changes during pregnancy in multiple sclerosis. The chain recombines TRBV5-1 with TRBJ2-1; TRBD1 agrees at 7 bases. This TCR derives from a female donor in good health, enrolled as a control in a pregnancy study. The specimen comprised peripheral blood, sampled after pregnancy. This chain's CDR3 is CASSLTGAPYNEQFF. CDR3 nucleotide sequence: TGCGCCAGCAGCTTGACAGGGGCCCCCTACAATGAGCAGTTCTTC.